Listed below are T cell receptor beta chains from one sample, sequenced in a study of blood T cell repertoires in COVID-19. The assay was immunoSEQ multiplex PCR, and TCRdb's table has in-frame clones only and misses some. The sample includes 250,000 to 300,000 clones, roughly 87% of them seen just once. The sequencing sample was made of peripheral blood. Receptors were obtained from a woman aged 50 to 60 who had recovered from COVID-19. Both conserved end residues are part of each CDR3. The order of the fields is V gene, J gene, D gene, clone size, CDR3 protein, CDR3 DNA. The D gene is left open where the match is weak. Rows give clone size only sometimes, using once, few, many, or a class for an expanded clone.

TRBV7-9	TRBJ1-1	.	.	CASSYIGGNTEAFF	TGTGCCAGCAGCTACATAGGGGGGAACACTGAAGCTTTCTTT
TRBV9	TRBJ1-2	.	.	CASRADSFIADGYTF	TGTGCCAGCAGGGCGGACAGTTTCATCGCCGACGGCTACACCTTC
TRBV5-4	TRBJ1-2	TRBD1	.	CASSLQGYGGYGYTF	TGTGCCAGCAGCTTACAGGGGTACGGAGGATATGGCTACACCTTC
TRBV28	TRBJ1-1	TRBD1	.	CASSLGWTGTNTEAFF	TGTGCCAGCAGTTTAGGCTGGACAGGGACTAACACTGAAGCTTTCTTT
TRBV9	TRBJ2-3	.	.	CASSVGGVSTDTQYF	TGTGCCAGCAGCGTAGGCGGGGTCAGCACAGATACGCAGTATTTT
TRBV29-1	TRBJ1-1	.	.	CSVVGDTEAFF	TGCAGCGTAGTGGGCGACACTGAAGCTTTCTTT
TRBV19	TRBJ1-1	.	.	CASSISSMNTEAFF	TGTGCCAGTAGTATAAGCTCTATGAACACTGAAGCTTTCTTT
TRBV7-9	TRBJ2-2	TRBD2	.	CASSLGGRRNTGELFF	TGTGCCAGCAGCTTAGGCGGGAGGCGGAACACCGGGGAGCTGTTTTTT
TRBV2	TRBJ1-1	.	.	CASIIGVDTEAFF	TGTGCCAGCATTATCGGGGTGGACACTGAAGCTTTCTTT
TRBV28	TRBJ1-5	TRBD1	.	CASSRQGGNQPQHF	TGTGCCAGCAGCCGACAGGGCGGAAATCAGCCCCAGCATTTT
TRBV6-5	TRBJ2-2	.	once	CASGGRRELFF	TGTGCCAGCGGAGGGAGAAGGGAGCTGTTTTTT
TRBV11-2	TRBJ1-4	.	.	CASSTLLTPFNEKLFF	TGTGCCAGCAGCACCCTGCTGACACCATTTAATGAAAAACTGTTTTTT
TRBV4-2	TRBJ2-3	.	.	CASSQRDSGDTQYF	TGTGCCAGCAGCCAACGTGATAGCGGAGATACGCAGTATTTT
TRBV29-1	TRBJ2-1	.	.	CSGRQSYNEQFF	TGCAGCGGGAGACAGTCCTACAATGAGCAGTTCTTC
TRBV28	TRBJ2-1	.	.	CASIELRAQKQFF	TGTGCCAGCATCGAACTCAGGGCGCAAAAGCAGTTCTTC
TRBV19	TRBJ1-1	TRBD1	.	CASSRQGGRAFF	TGTGCCAGTAGTCGACAGGGCGGGCGAGCTTTCTTT
TRBV28	TRBJ2-4	.	.	CEGSSPTQGSAKNIQYF	TGTGAGGGTAGCAGCCCCACCCAGGGGTCGGCCAAAAACATTCAGTACTTC
TRBV28	TRBJ1-3	.	once	CASVREDLNTIYF	TGTGCCAGCGTAAGGGAGGATTTAAACACCATATATTTT
TRBV4-1	TRBJ1-2	.	.	CASSQDRGGWGGYTF	TGCGCCAGCAGCCAAGATAGGGGGGGTTGGGGGGGCTACACCTTC
TRBV6-6	TRBJ1-3	.	.	CASSYSQGFSGNTIYF	TGTGCCAGCAGTTACTCGCAGGGCTTCTCTGGAAACACCATATATTTT
TRBV4-3	TRBJ2-7	.	few	CASSQGTGWSYEQYF	TGCGCCAGCAGCCAGGGAACAGGGTGGTCCTACGAGCAGTACTTC
TRBV21-1	TRBJ2-7	.	.	CASSKVVRGAGEQYF	TGTGCCAGCAGCAAAGTGGTCCGGGGGGCGGGCGAGCAGTACTTC
TRBV12-3/TRBV12-4	TRBJ2-2	.	.	CASTYTGELFF	TGTGCCAGCACATACACCGGGGAGCTGTTTTTT
TRBV24-1	TRBJ2-3	.	once	CATSDRRWGGPSTDTQYF	TGTGCCACCAGTGACCGGAGGTGGGGGGGCCCTAGCACAGATACGCAGTATTTT
TRBV5-4	TRBJ2-2	TRBD1	.	CASSFAGTGSGELFF	TGTGCCAGCAGCTTCGCCGGGACAGGGAGCGGGGAGCTGTTTTTT
TRBV19	TRBJ1-1	TRBD1	once	CASRDRLNTEAFF	TGTGCCAGTAGGGACAGGCTGAACACTGAAGCTTTCTTT
TRBV4-1	TRBJ1-2	.	.	CASSQEEGGNGYTF	TGCGCCAGCAGCCAAGAGGAGGGGGGGAATGGCTACACCTTC
TRBV5-1	TRBJ2-7	.	once	CASRPDSLSYEQYF	TGCGCCAGCCGCCCGGACAGCCTTTCCTACGAGCAGTACTTC